The 26 T cell receptor beta chains below all came from one sample that was sequenced in a study of T cells in narcolepsy. TCRdb's copy holds only in-frame clones and misses some; the assay was immunoSEQ multiplex PCR. The table has about 32,000 clones, 60% to 80% seen once; the top ten hold roughly 3.5%. Sequences were obtained from memory (CD45RA-) CD4+ T cells from blood. These receptors all stem from a human donor in good health.

The chain is built from TRBV6-5 and TRBJ2-5, with D possibly called TRBD1 or TRBD2 (5 bases each). Germline CDR1 MNHEY, CDR2 SVGAGI. Trimming shortened V by 0 bases and J by 7 bases, and 15 bases separated the two germline ends. The CDR3 is 15 amino acids. The CDR3: CASSYSKGTSGTQYF. The CDR3 bases are TGTGCCAGCAGTTACTCGAAAGGGACCTCGGGGACCCAGTACTTC.

In the case of this clone: At one boundary the junction diverges from the germline segment, which might be a read error. V and J are TRBV15 and TRBJ2-7; D not resolved. The CDR3 is 14 residues long. Germline V CDR1 and CDR2: LNHNV, YYDKDF (reference sequence). The CDR3 sequence: CATGRDQPLYEQYF. Here the CDR3 DNA reads TGTGCCACCGGCAGAGATCAGCCCCTCTACGAGCAGTACTTC. Variable domain in full (rest from reference TRBV15 and TRBJ2-7): DAMVIQNPRYQVTQFGKPVTLSCSQTLNHNVMYWYQQKSSQAPKLLFHYYDKDFNNEADTPDNFQSRRPNTSFCFLDIRSPGLGDTAMYLCATGRDQPLYEQYFGPGTRLTVT.

The count of this clone is one. The V and J genes are TRBV7-8 and TRBJ2-5; 10 bases map to TRBD2. The end of the DNA fits TRBJ2-7 better, so the J call may be wrong. The CDR3 is made up of 16 amino acids. From germline, CDR1 is SGHVS and CDR2 FQNEAQ. The CDR3 DNA is TGTGCCAGCAGCTTACTCTCTAGCGGGAGTGGTCTCGAGCAGTACTTC. Translating gives CASSLLSSGSGLEQYF.

V gene TRBV10-2 combines with J gene TRBJ2-3, with 7 nucleotides matching TRBD2. This CDR3 region has 16 residues. V was pared by 3 bases and J by 0 bases, with 6 bases of the junction left unmatched. Germline CDR1 and CDR2: WSHSY and SAAADI. As DNA, the CDR3 is TGCGCCAGCAGTGATCCGGGCGGGGGAAGCACAGATACGCAGTATTTT. Translated, it gives CASSDPGGGSTDTQYF.

Written as DNA, the CDR3 is TGTGCCAGCAGCATCGGGACAGGGGGCCCCTACGAGCAGTACTTC. Translated, it gives CASSIGTGGPYEQYF. The J gene is TRBJ2-7, the V gene TRBV11-2, with 12 nucleotides matching TRBD1. V lost 5 bases, J lost 2 bases, and 4 bases stayed unmatched. Per germline, CDR1 SGHAT and CDR2 FQNNGV. CDR3 length: 15 residues.

The count of this clone is one. The chain is built from TRBV25-1 and TRBJ2-7; TRBD2 matches at 11 bases. This CDR3 region has 15 residues. The germline V gene encodes CDR1 MGHDK and CDR2 SYGVNS. V shed 2 bases, J shed 2 bases, and the junction held 2 bases outside the gene matches. The CDR3, as DNA: TGTGCCAGCAGTGAAACTAGCGGGGGCACCTACGAGCAGTACTTC. Amino acid sequence: CASSETSGGTYEQYF.

This chain connects TRBV19 to TRBJ1-2; 10 positions agree with TRBD1. The V gene's germline CDR1 is LNHDA and CDR2 SQIVND (reference sequence). The CDR3 extends over 14 amino acids. The J segment lost 10 bases and the V segment lost 5 bases, leaving 10 bases of the junction unmatched. CDR3 residues: CASSSPGQGNVYTF. The CDR3 nucleotides read TGTGCCAGTAGTTCCCCGGGACAGGGGAATGTCTACACCTTC.

The chain joins TRBV2 to TRBJ1-2; perhaps TRBD1 as D (5 bases). Germline CDR1 reads SNHLY; CDR2 reads FYNNEI. This CDR3 has 15 residues. V was pared by 6 bases and J by 13 bases, with 27 bases between. The CDR3 sequence: CASRTTWGEWGISTF. The CDR3 nucleotides are TGTGCCAGCAGAACAACTTGGGGGGAATGGGGCATCAGCACCTTC.

This chain links TRBV11-3 with TRBJ2-5, with TRBD2 matching 8 bases. The CDR3 spans 15 residues. Germline CDR1 is SGHNT and CDR2 is YENEEA. J gave up 4 bases and V 1 base, and 5 bases lay outside the gene matches. CDR3 sequence reads: CASSLAGGPIETQYF. As DNA, the CDR3 is TGTGCCAGCAGCTTAGCGGGAGGGCCTATAGAGACCCAGTACTTC.

V gene TRBV11-2 combines with J gene TRBJ2-7; weak D call: TRBD2 (6 bases). CDR3 length equals 16 residues. Between the trimmed V and J ends, which lost 5 bases and 2 bases, there was a span of 19 bases. Germline V lookup: CDR1 SGHAT, CDR2 FQNNGV. The CDR3 coding sequence is TGTGCCAGCAGCCCGAGGGGTGGACTAAGTACCTACGAGCAGTACTTC. Its protein product is CASSPRGGLSTYEQYF.

The chain carries TRBV11-2 and TRBJ1-2, with unresolved D. Germline V gene sequence: CDR1 SGHAT, CDR2 FQNNGV. The CDR3 spans 14 residues. V lost 3 bases, J lost 8 bases, and 16 bases lay in between. CDR3 loop: CASSLSQMLDGYTF. For the CDR3, the DNA is TGTGCCAGCAGCTTGTCACAGATGCTCGACGGCTACACCTTC.

This chain uses TRBV5-4 with TRBJ2-6; D gene uncertain. The V gene lost 4 bases and the J gene lost 3 bases, with 17 bases spanning the gap. CDR1 is SGHNT and CDR2 is YYREEE in the germline V gene (reference sequence). There are 17 residues in the CDR3. CDR3 bases: TGTGCCAGCAGCCCGGCCGGCCCCTTAGTTGGGGCCAACGTCCTGACTTTC. Encoded protein: CASSPAGPLVGANVLTF. Combining the CDR3 with reference TRBV5-4 and TRBJ2-6 gives the whole variable domain ETGVTQSPTHLIKTRGQQVTLRCSSQSGHNTVSWYQQALGQGPQFIFQYYREEENGRGNFPPRFSGLQFPNYSSELNVNALELDDSALYLCASSPAGPLVGANVLTFGAGSRLTVL.

The genes are TRBV5-1 and TRBJ2-7, with TRBD1 matching over 8 bases. The V gene end was trimmed by 0 bases and the J gene end by 6 bases; junction bases not matched to a gene: 8. Germline V gene data show CDR1 as SGHRS and CDR2 as YFSETQ. This CDR3 contains 15 residues. DNA for the CDR3: TGCGCCAGCAGCTTGGAAGAGGGACAGGCCCTCGAGCAGTACTTC. Amino acid sequence: CASSLEEGQALEQYF.

Written as DNA, the CDR3 is TGTGCCAGCAGCTTAGTCGTAGCAGCGGGGAATCGGCAGTTCTTC. As protein: CASSLVVAAGNRQFF. The chain is built from TRBV11-3 and TRBJ2-1; the match to TRBD2 covers 7 bases. The CDR3 is 15 amino acids. Unmatched junction bases numbered 12, after V lost 1 base and J lost 12 bases. The germline V gene has CDR1 SGHNT and CDR2 YENEEA.

The genes are TRBV6-1 and TRBJ1-1; D is ambiguous. The length of the CDR3 is 10 residues. Per germline, CDR1 MNHNS and CDR2 SASEGT. Between the trimmed V and J ends, which lost 5 bases and 11 bases, there was a span of 9 bases. CDR3 in amino acids: CASSRTAAFF. The CDR3 DNA is TGTGCCAGCAGTCGGACGGCGGCTTTCTTT.

The chain recombines TRBV5-8 with TRBJ1-1; D might be TRBD1 (5 bases). Germline loops: CDR1 SGHTS, CDR2 YDEGEE. This CDR3 has 13 amino acids. Trimming took off 4 bases at V and 3 bases at J, with 10 bases between the two ends. In nucleotides, the CDR3 is TGTGCCAGCAGCCTGCAGGGACACACTGAAGCTTTCTTT. This encodes CASSLQGHTEAFF.

V gene TRBV11-3 combines with J gene TRBJ1-1, with 8 bases lining up with TRBD1. V trimming: 5 bases; J trimming: 1 base; junction bases outside the gene matches: 6. The germline V gene encodes CDR1 SGHNT and CDR2 YENEEA. The CDR3 length is 15 residues. The CDR3 DNA follows: TGTGCCAGCAGCGCCGCCACAGGGGGGAACACTGAAGCTTTCTTT. Protein sequence: CASSAATGGNTEAFF. The variable domain in full, completed from reference TRBV11-3 and TRBJ1-1, reads EAGVVQSPRYKIIEKKQPVAFWCNPISGHNTLYWYLQNLGQGPELLIRYENEEAVDDSQLPKDRFSAERLKGVDSTLKIQPAELGDSAVYLCASSAATGGNTEAFFGQGTRLTVV.

This chain uses TRBV27 with TRBJ1-5; 10 nucleotides match TRBD1. Germline-derived CDR1 and CDR2 are MNHEY and SMNVEV (reference sequence). This CDR3 contains 15 residues. V lost 7 bases and J lost 4; bases outside the gene matches: 7. CDR3 DNA sequence: TGTGCCAGCAAGACAGGGGGCGGAGGAAATCAGCCCCAGCATTTT. Its translation is CASKTGGGGNQPQHF.

The chain carries TRBV19 and TRBJ1-6, with TRBD1 matching 9 bases. CDR3 length: 13 residues. Unmatched junction bases numbered 4, after V lost 6 bases and J lost 10 bases. Germline V CDR1 and CDR2: LNHDA, SQIVND (reference sequence). The CDR3 region is CASRQTGGSPLHF. CDR3 in DNA: TGTGCCAGTAGACAGACAGGGGGGTCACCCCTCCACTTT.

V gene TRBV6-1 combines with J gene TRBJ1-3; possible D gene TRBD1, 5 bases. The CDR3 sequence is 15 residues long. The germline V gene has CDR1 MNHNS and CDR2 SASEGT. V was clipped by 8 bases and J by 1 base, with 15 bases between them. DNA of the CDR3: TGTGCCAGCCAGGACACCTCGACTTCTGGAAACACCATATATTTT. Translated: CASQDTSTSGNTIYF.

This clone was detected only a few times. The chain employs TRBV28 and TRBJ1-1; no clear D gene. This CDR3 region has 14 residues. V dropped 8 bases and J dropped 0 bases, with 13 bases sitting between them. Germline CDR1 reads MDHEN; CDR2 reads SYDVKM. The CDR3 sequence: CASCPGALNTEAFF. In DNA, the CDR3 is TGTGCCAGCTGCCCGGGAGCGCTGAACACTGAAGCTTTCTTT.

This clone has only one observation. The chain has TRBV28 and TRBJ1-1; D ambiguous. From germline, CDR1 is MDHEN and CDR2 SYDVKM. The CDR3 is 13 residues long. The ends were cut back, 10 bases at V and 1 base at J, with 13 bases in the middle. The CDR3 loop is CATLRVGNTEAFF. For the CDR3, the DNA is TGTGCCACCCTCCGTGTAGGGAACACTGAAGCTTTCTTT.

V gene TRBV30 combines with J gene TRBJ2-1; TRBD2 matches 7 bases. The CDR3 is 13 residues long. The trim removed 4 bases at V and 8 bases at J, leaving 8 bases unmatched. CDR1 and CDR2 from the germline V gene are GTSNPN and SVGIG (reference sequence). CDR3 protein: CAWNSGTAHEQFF. CDR3 sequence (DNA): TGTGCCTGGAACAGCGGGACCGCCCATGAGCAGTTCTTC.

This chain uses TRBV19 with TRBJ2-5; D is possibly TRBD1 (6 bases). The J call is uncertain, as TRBJ2-7 better fits the DNA end. Germline V gene lookup returns CDR1 LNHDA and CDR2 SQIVND (reference sequence). The CDR3 length is 12 residues. The CDR3 DNA reads TGTGCCAGTAGCAACAGGGTCTACGAGCAGTACTTC. Translating it yields CASSNRVYEQYF.

This clone occurred once. The chain uses TRBV19 and TRBJ1-2; D possibly corresponds to TRBD1 (5 bases). This CDR3 has 15 amino acids. The V gene's germline CDR1 is LNHDA and CDR2 SQIVND (reference sequence). The ends were cut back, 8 bases at V and 2 bases at J, with 18 bases in the middle. Written as DNA, the CDR3 is TGTGCCAGTCGAAAGGGACGGAATGTAAACTATGGCTACACCTTC. The encoded protein is CASRKGRNVNYGYTF.

The rearrangement joins TRBV7-6 to TRBJ1-3, with 8 bases fitting TRBD1. Germline values: CDR1 SGHVS, CDR2 FNYEAQ. The CDR3 contains 15 residues. Trimming took 5 bases from V and 4 from J; bases not matched to a gene: 7. CDR3 nucleotides: TGTGCCAGCAGCGAGGACAGGGTGGGAGGAAACACCATATATTTT. Its protein is CASSEDRVGGNTIYF.